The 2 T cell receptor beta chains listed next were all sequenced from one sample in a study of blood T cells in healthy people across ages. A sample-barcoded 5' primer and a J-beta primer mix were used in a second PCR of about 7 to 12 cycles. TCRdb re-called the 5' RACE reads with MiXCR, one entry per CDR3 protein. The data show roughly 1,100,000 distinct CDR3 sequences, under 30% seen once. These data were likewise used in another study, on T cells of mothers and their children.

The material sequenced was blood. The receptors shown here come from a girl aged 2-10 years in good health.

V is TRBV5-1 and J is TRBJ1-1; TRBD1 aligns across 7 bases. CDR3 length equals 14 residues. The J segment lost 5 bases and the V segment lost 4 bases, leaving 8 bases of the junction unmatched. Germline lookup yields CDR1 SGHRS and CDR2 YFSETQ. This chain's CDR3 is CASSIGTVETEAFF. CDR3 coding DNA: TGCGCCAGCAGCATCGGGACAGTTGAGACTGAAGCTTTCTTT.

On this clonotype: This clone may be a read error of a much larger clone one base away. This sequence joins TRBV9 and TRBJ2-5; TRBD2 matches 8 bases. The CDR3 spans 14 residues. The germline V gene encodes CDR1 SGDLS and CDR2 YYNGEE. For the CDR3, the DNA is TGTGCCAGCAGCGTGGGGACTAGACAAGAGGCCCAGTACTTC. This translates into CASSVGTRQEAQYF.